The 20 T cell receptor beta chains below come from one sample, sequenced in a study of blood T cell repertoires in COVID-19. Profiled with immunoSEQ multiplex PCR; TCRdb holds only in-frame clones, not every one. The sample has roughly 150,000 clones; 80% to 90% are singletons. Sequenced sample: peripheral blood. These receptors all stem from a woman aged 55-75 years with active COVID-19.

V usage is TRBV3-1 (or the pseudogene TRBV3-2) and J usage is TRBJ1-3; possible D gene TRBD1, 5 bases. The V gene lost 3 bases and the J gene lost 0 bases, with 9 bases spanning the gap. The CDR3 loop spans 15 amino acids. CDR1 and CDR2 from the germline V gene are LGHDT and YNNKEL (reference sequence). The DNA of the CDR3 is TGTGCCAGCAGCCAGACAGCCTACTCTGGAAACACCATATATTTT. It encodes CASSQTAYSGNTIYF.

This clone has a handful of counts. The chain links TRBV19 to TRBJ1-5; 9 bases are shared with TRBD1. Trimming removed 9 bases from V and 8 bases from J; junction bases left unmatched: 14. The germline V gene encodes CDR1 LNHDA and CDR2 SQIVND (reference sequence). The CDR3 totals 15 residues. CDR3 sequence: CASDPGQGLEEPQHF. CDR3 coding DNA: TGTGCCAGCGATCCGGGACAGGGACTTGAGGAGCCCCAGCATTTT.

This chain uses TRBV5-1 with TRBJ1-3; TRBD1 agrees at 10 bases. CDR1 and CDR2 from the germline V gene are SGHRS and YFSETQ. CDR3 length: 14 amino acids. V was clipped by 0 bases and J by 6 bases; unmatched bases: 0. CDR3 nucleotide sequence: TGCGCCAGCAGCTTGGGACAGGGGGCAAACACCATATATTTT. As protein: CASSLGQGANTIYF.

The chain uses TRBV6-5 and TRBJ1-5, with 8 positions matching TRBD1. Germline V gives CDR1 MNHEY, CDR2 SVGAGI. After removal of 7 bases from V and 6 bases from J, the junction contained 5 bases not matched to a gene. The CDR3 extends over 13 amino acids. CDR3 DNA sequence: TGTGCCAGCAACGGACAGGGCGGTCAGCCCCAGCATTTT. This codes for CASNGQGGQPQHF.

J is TRBJ1-2 and V is TRBV12-3 or TRBV12-4; D remains unclear. Deletions cut 5 bases from V and 6 bases from J, with 10 bases between. The CDR3 length is 12 residues. This chain's CDR3 is CASSVQVDGYTF. DNA for the CDR3: TGTGCCAGCAGTGTACAAGTGGATGGCTACACCTTC.

This clone occurred once. The chain joins TRBV7-2 to TRBJ2-5; 7 bases agree with TRBD1. This CDR3 contains 16 residues. V shed 5 bases, J shed 5 bases, and the junction held 14 bases outside the gene matches. Germline V gene sequence: CDR1 SGHTA, CDR2 FQGNSA. DNA of the CDR3: TGTGCCAGCAGCCCGGGGACAGTCACCTGGAGGGAGACCCAGTACTTC. Translation: CASSPGTVTWRETQYF.

This clone was detected once. CDR3 region: CASSFFDRVGTEAFF. CDR3 in DNA: TGTGCCAGCAGTTTCTTCGACAGGGTGGGGACTGAAGCTTTCTTT. This chain joins TRBV5-6 and TRBJ1-1; 7 bases match TRBD1. The germline V gene encodes CDR1 SGHDT and CDR2 YYEEEE. V dropped 5 bases and J dropped 5; count of bases not matched to a gene: 12. This CDR3 spans 15 amino acids.

V gene TRBV7-2 combines with J gene TRBJ2-3, with TRBD2 as a possible D gene (6 bases). CDR1 SGHTA and CDR2 FQGNSA come from the germline V gene. This CDR3 has 14 residues. With 5 bases removed from V and 2 bases from J, the gap between germline ends came to 11 bases. The DNA of the CDR3 is TGTGCCAGCAGCCGTACTAGCCTCACAGATACGCAGTATTTT. Amino acids: CASSRTSLTDTQYF. Looking up the rest from reference TRBV7-2 and TRBJ2-3 gives the full variable domain: GAGVSQSPSNKVTEKGKDVELRCDPISGHTALYWYRQSLGQGLEFLIYFQGNSAPDKSGLPSDRFSAERTGGSVSTLTIQRTQQEDSAVYLCASSRTSLTDTQYFGPGTRLTVL.

The V and J genes are TRBV5-6 and TRBJ1-3, with TRBD1 as a possible D gene (6 bases). Germline CDR1 is SGHDT and CDR2 is YYEEEE. The CDR3 has 13 amino acids. V was shortened by 3 bases and J by 13 bases, with 17 bases between the two germline ends. In DNA form, the CDR3 reads TGTGCCAGCAGCTCGATATATGGACAGCTTATATATTTT. Translation: CASSSIYGQLIYF.

This sequence joins TRBV28 and TRBJ1-1; 9 bases fit TRBD1. The CDR3 has 14 residues. The junction had 8 bases not matched to a gene; V was cut back by 6 bases and J by 6 bases. The germline V gene encodes CDR1 MDHEN and CDR2 SYDVKM. In DNA form, the CDR3 reads TGTGCCAGCAGCCCACGACAGGGGGGCGCTGAAGCTTTCTTT. It encodes CASSPRQGGAEAFF.

This clone turned up a few times. CDR3 sequence reads: CASSQSQGSRYTF. CDR3 DNA: TGTGCCAGTAGTCAGTCGCAGGGATCTCGCTACACCTTC. V and J are TRBV19 and TRBJ1-2; possibly TRBD1 for D (5 bases). Germline CDR1 and CDR2: LNHDA and SQIVND (reference sequence). The germline V and J ends were trimmed by 5 bases and 9 bases, with 16 bases remaining between them. This CDR3 spans 13 amino acids.

The genes are TRBV7-3 and TRBJ2-2; TRBD2 is a possible D gene (6 bases). The germline gives CDR1 SGHTA, CDR2 FQGTGA. The CDR3 has 16 amino acids. Trimming removed 2 bases from V and 2 bases from J, with 12 bases in between. The chain's CDR3 is CASSLVSGYNTGELFF. The CDR3 nucleotides read TGTGCCAGCAGCTTAGTTAGCGGTTATAACACCGGGGAGCTGTTTTTT.

This chain links TRBV5-4 with TRBJ1-3; weak D call: TRBD1 (5 bases). This CDR3 is 13 amino acids long. V shed 4 bases and J shed 5 bases, with 10 bases lying between them. CDR1 and CDR2 from the germline V gene are SGHNT and YYREEE (reference sequence). The CDR3 here is CASSLDSRNTIYF. For the CDR3, the DNA is TGTGCCAGCAGCCTCGACAGCAGAAACACCATATATTTT. The full variable domain, completed using reference TRBV5-4 and TRBJ1-3, is ETGVTQSPTHLIKTRGQQVTLRCSSQSGHNTVSWYQQALGQGPQFIFQYYREEENGRGNFPPRFSGLQFPNYSSELNVNALELDDSALYLCASSLDSRNTIYFGEGSWLTVV.

The chain joins TRBV11-1 to TRBJ2-7; 9 nucleotides agree with TRBD1. CDR1 is SGHAT, CDR2 FQDESV, per germline (reference sequence). This CDR3 has 14 residues. Trimming at V came to 11 bases and at J to 6 bases, leaving 14 bases not matched to a gene. The CDR3 reads CACSPGTGNGEQYF. The DNA for the CDR3 is TGTGCCTGCTCCCCCGGGACAGGGAATGGCGAGCAGTACTTC.

This clone came up a few times. The rearrangement links TRBV18 to TRBJ1-5; TRBD1 matches 9 bases. V dropped 4 bases and J dropped 4; count of bases not matched to a gene: 5. Germline V gene sequence: CDR1 KGHSH, CDR2 LQKENI. The CDR3 contains 15 residues. As DNA, the CDR3 is TGTGCCAGCTCACTCAAGGGGACAGGGAATCAGCCCCAGCATTTT. Residues: CASSLKGTGNQPQHF.

V is TRBV7-9 and J is TRBJ2-7; D perhaps matches TRBD2 (5 bases). Deletions cut 5 bases from V and 4 bases from J, with 12 bases between. CDR1 and CDR2 from the germline V gene are SEHNR and FQNEAQ (reference sequence). The CDR3 runs 13 residues. The CDR3 region is CASSLPQRYEQYF. The CDR3 DNA follows: TGTGCCAGCAGCCTCCCCCAGCGGTACGAGCAGTACTTC.

The chain employs TRBV4-1 and TRBJ2-3, with D possibly being TRBD2 (6 bases). The length of the CDR3 is 17 residues. Trimming removed 4 bases from V and 2 bases from J, with 19 bases in between. Looked up from germline, CDR1 is MGHRA and CDR2 is YSYEKL. In DNA, the CDR3 is TGCGCCAGCAGCCGAGACCTTCCGGGACTGATCACAGATACGCAGTATTTT. Translated, it gives CASSRDLPGLITDTQYF.

V gene TRBV5-4 combines with J gene TRBJ2-7; 10 bases match TRBD1. V lost 4 bases, J lost 0 bases, and 4 bases stayed unmatched. Per the germline V gene, CDR1 is SGHNT and CDR2 is YYREEE (reference sequence). The CDR3 has 15 residues. The CDR3: CASSRGQGSSYEQYF. The CDR3 bases are TGTGCCAGCAGCCGGGGACAGGGGTCCTCCTACGAGCAGTACTTC.

The chain is built from TRBV28 and TRBJ2-1, with D tentatively TRBD1 (6 bases). The CDR3 sequence is 14 residues long. Trimming pared 2 bases from V and 6 bases from J, leaving 11 bases between. CDR1 MDHEN and CDR2 SYDVKM come from the germline V gene. The CDR3 coding sequence is TGTGCCAGCAGTTTAACAGGGAATTTCAATGAGCAGTTCTTC. It yields the protein CASSLTGNFNEQFF.

The chain links TRBV11-2 to TRBJ2-3, with 10 bases aligning to TRBD2. The ends lost 3 bases at V and 1 base at J; junction bases unmatched: 4. Germline lookup yields CDR1 SGHAT and CDR2 FQNNGV. The CDR3 has 16 residues. The CDR3 region is CASSFGLAGGTDTQYF. In nucleotides, the CDR3 is TGTGCCAGCAGCTTCGGGCTAGCGGGAGGCACAGATACGCAGTATTTT.